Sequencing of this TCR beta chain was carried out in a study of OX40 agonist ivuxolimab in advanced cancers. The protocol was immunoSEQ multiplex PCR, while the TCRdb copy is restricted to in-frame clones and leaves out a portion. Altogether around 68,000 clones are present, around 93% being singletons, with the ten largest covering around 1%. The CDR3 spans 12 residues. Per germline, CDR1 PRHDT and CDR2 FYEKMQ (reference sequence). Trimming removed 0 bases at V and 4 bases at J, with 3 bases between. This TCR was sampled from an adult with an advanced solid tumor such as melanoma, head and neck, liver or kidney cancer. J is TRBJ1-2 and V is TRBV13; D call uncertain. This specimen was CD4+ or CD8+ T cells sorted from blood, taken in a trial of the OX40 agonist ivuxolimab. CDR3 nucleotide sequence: TGTGCCAGCAGCTTAGGTAGCTATGGCTACACCTTC. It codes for CASSLGSYGYTF.